This TCR beta chain stems from a study of neurological immune-mediated disorders. General study findings and limits: HTLV-1-associated myelopathy led in TCR clonal expansion, while multiple sclerosis ranked lowest, below healthy controls. Clinical and MRI features did not associate with the cluster found in multiple sclerosis patients.

The cDNA came from 5'RACE with 10-nucleotide random UMIs. A single record per CDR3 protein comes from TCRdb applying MiXCR to the 5' RACE reads. Of some 60,000 distinct CDR3 sequences in the sample, around 3.8% are singletons; the top ten hold roughly 2%. Germline assignment: CDR1 GTSNPN and CDR2 SVGIG (reference sequence). V was clipped by 1 base and J by 4 bases; unmatched bases: 2. CDR3 length equals 14 residues. The unsorted libraries were made from 2 million PBMCs kept at -80 C. This clonotype was counted many times. The antigen is unknown. The rearrangement joins TRBV30 to TRBJ1-5, with TRBD1 identical over 9 bases. Material: PBMCs. The receptor comes from a woman aged 45-65 years with multiple sclerosis. The CDR3 loop reads CAWSADRGNQPQHF. The CDR3 DNA reads as TGTGCCTGGAGTGCGGACAGGGGAAATCAGCCCCAGCATTTT.